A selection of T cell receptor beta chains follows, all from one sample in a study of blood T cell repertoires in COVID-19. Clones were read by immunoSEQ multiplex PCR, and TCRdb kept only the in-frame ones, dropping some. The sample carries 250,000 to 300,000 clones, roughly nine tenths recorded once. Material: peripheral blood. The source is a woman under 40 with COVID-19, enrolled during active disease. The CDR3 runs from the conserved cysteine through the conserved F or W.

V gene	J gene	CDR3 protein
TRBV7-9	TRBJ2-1	CASSPLGRDRDRYNEQFF
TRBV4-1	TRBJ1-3	CASSQIGSGNTIYF
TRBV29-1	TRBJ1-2	CSVEGEQGVSGYTF
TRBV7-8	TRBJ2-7	CASSGPLQGAQIKQYF
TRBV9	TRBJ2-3	CASSLVTSSDTQYF
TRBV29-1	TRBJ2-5	CSVEGQLAGGYETQYF
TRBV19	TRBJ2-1	CASSIKGGGYNEQFF
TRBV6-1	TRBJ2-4	CASSDLAGALGIQYF
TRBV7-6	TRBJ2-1	CASSLVQRGARNEQFF
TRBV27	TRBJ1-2	CASSLGQSRLHF
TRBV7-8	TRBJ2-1	CASSSFLAGVGDEQFF
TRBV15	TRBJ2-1	CATSRERLAGVIEQFF
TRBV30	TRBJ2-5	CAWTAGVGETQYF
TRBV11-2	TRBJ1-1	CASSSPQGPRRNTEAFF
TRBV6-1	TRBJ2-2	CASSEAATGELFF
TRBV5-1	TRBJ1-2	CASSWGQAGNGYTF
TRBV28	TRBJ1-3	CASRHTQGHGNTIYF
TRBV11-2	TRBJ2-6	CASSATGSGANVLTF
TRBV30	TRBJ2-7	CAWSMTGGLSYEQYF
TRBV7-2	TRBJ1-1	CASSPQTGVTEAFF
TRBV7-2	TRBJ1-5	CASSSQGTQPQHF
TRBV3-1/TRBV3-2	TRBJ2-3	CASSRFGGRGTDTQYF
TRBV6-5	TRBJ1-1	CASSRDSSMNTEAFF
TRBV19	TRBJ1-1	CASSITGGGAATEAFF
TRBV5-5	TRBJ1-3	CASSLLSQTGRGNTIYF
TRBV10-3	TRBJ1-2	CAISELRGNYGYTF
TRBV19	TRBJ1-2	CARGSGHRYGYTF
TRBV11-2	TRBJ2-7	CASSSDRGIDYEQYF
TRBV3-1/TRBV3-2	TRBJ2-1	CASSQAAGEPHEQFF
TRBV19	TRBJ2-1	CASSIGSAKYNEQFF
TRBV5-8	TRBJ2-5	CASSLVLAQETQYF
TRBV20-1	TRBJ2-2	CSASPAGGPGTGELFF
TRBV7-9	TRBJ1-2	CASSPLSSYGYTF
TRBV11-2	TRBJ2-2	CASSLDTGNTGELFF
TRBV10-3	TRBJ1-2	CAISESTSPGSGYTF
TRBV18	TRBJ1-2	CASSPVDRSNYGYTF
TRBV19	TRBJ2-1	CASRSGLAGEWGEQFF
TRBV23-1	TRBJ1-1	CASSQDRRRTEAFF
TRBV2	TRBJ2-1	CASSEGLAGGKFF
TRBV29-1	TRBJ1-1	CSVSSGAEAFF